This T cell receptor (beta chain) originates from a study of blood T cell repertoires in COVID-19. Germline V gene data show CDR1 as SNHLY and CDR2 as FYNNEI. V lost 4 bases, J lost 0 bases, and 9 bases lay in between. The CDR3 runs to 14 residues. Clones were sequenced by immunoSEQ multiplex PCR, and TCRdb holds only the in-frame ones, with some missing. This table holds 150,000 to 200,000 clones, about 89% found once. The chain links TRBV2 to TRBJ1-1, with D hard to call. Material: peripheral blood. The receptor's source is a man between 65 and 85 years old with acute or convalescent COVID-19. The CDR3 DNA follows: TGTGCCAGCAGTGGGAGAGTCCTGAACACTGAAGCTTTCTTT. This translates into CASSGRVLNTEAFF.